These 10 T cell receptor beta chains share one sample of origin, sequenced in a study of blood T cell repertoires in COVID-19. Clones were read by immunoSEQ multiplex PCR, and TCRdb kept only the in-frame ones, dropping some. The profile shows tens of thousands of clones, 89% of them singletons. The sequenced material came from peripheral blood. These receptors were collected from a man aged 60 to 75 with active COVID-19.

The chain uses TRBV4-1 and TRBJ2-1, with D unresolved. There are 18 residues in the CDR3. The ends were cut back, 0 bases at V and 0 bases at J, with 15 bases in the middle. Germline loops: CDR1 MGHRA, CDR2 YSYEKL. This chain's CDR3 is CASSQDRSRRSSYNEQFF. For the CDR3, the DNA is TGCGCCAGCAGCCAAGATAGGTCGCGGCGGAGCTCCTACAATGAGCAGTTCTTC.

DNA of the CDR3: TGTGCCATCAGGGCAGGGCTAAATCAGCCCCAGCATTTT. Protein sequence: CAIRAGLNQPQHF. The chain joins TRBV10-3 to TRBJ1-5; perhaps TRBD1 as D (5 bases). The V and J ends lost 6 bases and 4 bases respectively, with 10 bases between them. The CDR3 is 13 residues long. CDR1 and CDR2 from the germline V gene are ENHRY and SYGVKD.

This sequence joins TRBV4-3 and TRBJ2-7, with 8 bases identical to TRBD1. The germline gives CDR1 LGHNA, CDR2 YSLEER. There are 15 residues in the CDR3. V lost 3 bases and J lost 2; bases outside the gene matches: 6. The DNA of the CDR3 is TGCGCCAGCAGCCAGCTAGACAGGGGAGCCTACGAGCAGTACTTC. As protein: CASSQLDRGAYEQYF.

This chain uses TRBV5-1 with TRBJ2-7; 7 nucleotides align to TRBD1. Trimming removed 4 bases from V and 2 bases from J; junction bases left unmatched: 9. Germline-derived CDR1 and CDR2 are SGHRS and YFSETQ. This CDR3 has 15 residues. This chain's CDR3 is CASSPGRGIAYEQYF. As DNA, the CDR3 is TGCGCCAGCAGCCCAGGCAGGGGGATCGCCTACGAGCAGTACTTC.

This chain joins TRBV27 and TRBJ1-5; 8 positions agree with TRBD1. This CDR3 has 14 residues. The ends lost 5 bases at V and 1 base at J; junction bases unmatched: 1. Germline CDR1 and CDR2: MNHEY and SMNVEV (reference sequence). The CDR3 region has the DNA TGTGCCAGCAGTAGGACAGGGAGCAATCAGCCCCAGCATTTT. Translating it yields CASSRTGSNQPQHF.

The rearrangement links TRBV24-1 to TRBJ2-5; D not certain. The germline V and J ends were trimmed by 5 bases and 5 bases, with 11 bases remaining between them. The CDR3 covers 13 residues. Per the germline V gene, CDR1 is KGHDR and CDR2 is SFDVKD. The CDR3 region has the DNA TGTGCCACCAGTGGATCAGGCTGGGAGACCCAGTACTTC. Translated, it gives CATSGSGWETQYF.

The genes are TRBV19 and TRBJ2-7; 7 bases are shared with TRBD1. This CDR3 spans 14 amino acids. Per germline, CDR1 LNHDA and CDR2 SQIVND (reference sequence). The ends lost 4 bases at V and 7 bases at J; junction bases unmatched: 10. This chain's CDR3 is CASSRGQSKSEQYF. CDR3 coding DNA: TGTGCCAGTAGTAGGGGACAGTCTAAGTCAGAGCAGTACTTC. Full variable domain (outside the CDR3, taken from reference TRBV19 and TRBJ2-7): DGGITQSPKYLFRKEGQNVTLSCEQNLNHDAMYWYRQDPGQGLRLIYYSQIVNDFQKGDIAEGYSVSREKKESFPLTVTSAQKNPTAFYLCASSRGQSKSEQYFGPGTRLTVT.

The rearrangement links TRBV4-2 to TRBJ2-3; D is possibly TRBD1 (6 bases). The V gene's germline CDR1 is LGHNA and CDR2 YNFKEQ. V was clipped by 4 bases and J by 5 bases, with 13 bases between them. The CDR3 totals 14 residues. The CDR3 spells CASSRGGAVDTQYF. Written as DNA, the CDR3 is TGTGCCAGCAGCCGAGGGGGAGCGGTAGATACGCAGTATTTT.

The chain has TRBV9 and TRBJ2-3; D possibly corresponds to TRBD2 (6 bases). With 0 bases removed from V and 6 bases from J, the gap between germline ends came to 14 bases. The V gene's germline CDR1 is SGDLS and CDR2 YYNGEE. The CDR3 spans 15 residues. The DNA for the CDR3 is TGTGCCAGCAGCGTAGCGGGAGTTTTGTGGGATACGCAGTATTTT. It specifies CASSVAGVLWDTQYF.

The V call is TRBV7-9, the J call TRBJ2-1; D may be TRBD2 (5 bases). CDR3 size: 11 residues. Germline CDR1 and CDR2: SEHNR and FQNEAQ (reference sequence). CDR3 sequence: CAGGSYNEQFF. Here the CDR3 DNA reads TGTGCTGGAGGCTCCTACAATGAGCAGTTCTTC. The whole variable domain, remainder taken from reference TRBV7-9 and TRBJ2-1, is DTGVSQNPRHKITKRGQNVTFRCDPISEHNRLYWYRQTLGQGPEFLTYFQNEAQLEKSRLLSDRFSAERPKGSFSTLEIQRTEQGDSAMYLCAGGSYNEQFFGPGTRLTVL.